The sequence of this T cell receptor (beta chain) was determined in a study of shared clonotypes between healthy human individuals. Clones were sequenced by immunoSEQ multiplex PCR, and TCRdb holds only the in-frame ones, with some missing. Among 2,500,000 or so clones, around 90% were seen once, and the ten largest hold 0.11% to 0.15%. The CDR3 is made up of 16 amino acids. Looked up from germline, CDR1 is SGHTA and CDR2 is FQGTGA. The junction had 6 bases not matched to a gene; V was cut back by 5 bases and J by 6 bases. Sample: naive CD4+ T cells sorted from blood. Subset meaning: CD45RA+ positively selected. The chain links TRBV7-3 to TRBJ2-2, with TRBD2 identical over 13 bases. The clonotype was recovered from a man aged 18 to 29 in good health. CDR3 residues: CASSPGLAGVPGELFF. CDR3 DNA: TGTGCCAGCAGCCCCGGACTAGCGGGGGTGCCCGGGGAGCTGTTTTTT.